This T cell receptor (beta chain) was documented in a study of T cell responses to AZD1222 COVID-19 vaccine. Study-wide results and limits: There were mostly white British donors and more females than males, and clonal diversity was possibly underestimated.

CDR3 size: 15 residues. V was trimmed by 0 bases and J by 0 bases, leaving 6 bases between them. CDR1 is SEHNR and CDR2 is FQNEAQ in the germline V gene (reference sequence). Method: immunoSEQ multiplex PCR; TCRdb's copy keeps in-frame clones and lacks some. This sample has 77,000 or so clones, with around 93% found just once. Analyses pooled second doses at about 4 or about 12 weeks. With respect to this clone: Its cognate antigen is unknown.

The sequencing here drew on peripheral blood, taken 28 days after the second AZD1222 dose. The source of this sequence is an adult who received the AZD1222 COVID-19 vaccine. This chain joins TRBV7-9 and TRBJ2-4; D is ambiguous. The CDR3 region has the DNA TGTGCCAGCAGCTTAGCGTTAGAAGCCAAAAACATTCAGTACTTC. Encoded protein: CASSLALEAKNIQYF.